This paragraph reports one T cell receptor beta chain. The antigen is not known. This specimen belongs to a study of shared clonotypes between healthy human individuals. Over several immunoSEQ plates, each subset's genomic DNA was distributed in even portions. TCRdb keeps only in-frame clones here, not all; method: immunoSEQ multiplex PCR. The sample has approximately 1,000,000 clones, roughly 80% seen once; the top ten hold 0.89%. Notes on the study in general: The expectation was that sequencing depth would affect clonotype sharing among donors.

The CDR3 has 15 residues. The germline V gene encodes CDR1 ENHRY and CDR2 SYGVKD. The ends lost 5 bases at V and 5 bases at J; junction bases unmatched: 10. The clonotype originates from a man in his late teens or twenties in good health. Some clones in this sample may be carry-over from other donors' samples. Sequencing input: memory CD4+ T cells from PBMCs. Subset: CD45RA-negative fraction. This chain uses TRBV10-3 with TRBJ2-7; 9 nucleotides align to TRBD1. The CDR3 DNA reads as TGTGCCATCAGTCCAACTCCGGGACAGGGCAACGAGCAGTACTTC. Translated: CAISPTPGQGNEQYF.